A selection of T cell receptor beta chains follows, all from one sample in a study of cytomegalovirus exposure and HLA in healthy donors. Profiling relied on immunoSEQ multiplex PCR, and the TCRdb table lists in-frame clones only, not all of them. The repertoire consists of about 110,000 clones, with roughly three quarters occurring once and the leading ten covering more than 6%. Sequencing was performed on PBMCs. The receptor source for this set is a woman aged 50 to 65 in good health and CMV-seropositive. CDR3s include the opening cysteine and the closing phenylalanine or tryptophan. Fields, in order: V gene, D gene, clone size, CDR3 length, J gene, CDR3 DNA, CDR3 protein. D genes are given only for firm matches. Clone size is given for some rows only: seen once, a few or many times, or a class if the clone is expanded.

>TRBV5-6|TRBD1|.|15|TRBJ2-5
TGTGCCAGCAGCTTGGTTGGGGCAGGGGGTGGGACCCAGTACTTC
CASSLVGAGGGTQYF
>TRBV7-2|TRBD1|.|14|TRBJ2-7
TGTGCCAGCAGCTCGGGACAGGGGTTCAACGAGCAGTACTTC
CASSSGQGFNEQYF
>TRBV19|TRBD1|.|15|TRBJ1-1
TGTGCCAGTAGTTCCTCAGACAGGGATAACACTGAAGCTTTCTTT
CASSSSDRDNTEAFF
>TRBV5-1|TRBD2|.|15|TRBJ2-1
TGCGCCAGCAGCTTGACCGGGAGGGGCCACAATGAGCAGTTCTTC
CASSLTGRGHNEQFF
>TRBV14|.|.|14|TRBJ2-3
TGTGCCAGCAGCCCTCTGACTAGAGAAGATACGCAGTATTTT
CASSPLTREDTQYF
>TRBV19|.|.|15|TRBJ1-1
TGTGCCAGTAAAAAGGGGCCGGAGATGAACACTGAAGCTTTCTTT
CASKKGPEMNTEAFF
>TRBV5-6|.|.|15|TRBJ2-2
TGTGCCAGCAGCTTAGGAGCTTCGAACACCGGGGAGCTGGTTTTT
CASSLGASNTGELVF
>TRBV4-1|.|few|16|TRBJ1-6
TGCGCCAGCAGCGCTGGTACCAGCTCCTATAATTCACCCCTCCACTTT
CASSAGTSSYNSPLHF
>TRBV18|TRBD2|.|15|TRBJ2-7
TGTGCCAGCTCACTAACTAGCGGGGCGATCTACGAGCAGTACTTC
CASSLTSGAIYEQYF
>TRBV19|.|few|14|TRBJ1-1
TGTGCCAGTAGTATAACCGGGGTGGGGACTGAAGCTTTCTTT
CASSITGVGTEAFF
>TRBV2|TRBD1|.|15|TRBJ2-7
TGTGCCAGCAGTGAAGGGACAGGGGGCTTCAACGAGCAGTACTTC
CASSEGTGGFNEQYF
>TRBV5-1|.|.|18|TRBJ2-4
TGCGCCAGCAGCGTAGGTACCCGGCAGGGGGGCGTCGAAAACATTCAGTACTTC
CASSVGTRQGGVENIQYF
>TRBV19|.|.|15|TRBJ2-1
TGTGCCAGTAGTATTTTGGGAGCCCTGTACAATGAGCAGTTCTTC
CASSILGALYNEQFF
>TRBV4-2|.|once|18|TRBJ1-4
TGTGCCAGCAGCCAAGATTTGCGAGCCACTTCAACTAATGAAAAACTGTTTTTT
CASSQDLRATSTNEKLFF
>TRBV18|.|.|17|TRBJ1-5
TGTGCCAGCTCACCACCGGCCGCCAAAATAGGGGCCCAGCCCCAGCATTTT
CASSPPAAKIGAQPQHF
>TRBV27|TRBD1|.|15|TRBJ1-5
TGTGCCAGCAGCTCGAAGGGGGCGCGGGGACAGCCCCAGCATTTT
CASSSKGARGQPQHF
>TRBV10-3|.|.|13|TRBJ2-7
TGTGCCATCAGTGCATACACTAACTACGAGCAGTACTTC
CAISAYTNYEQYF
>TRBV7-2|TRBD2|.|15|TRBJ2-1
TGTGCCAGCAGCCGTCAGAGCGGGGGGCACAATGAGCAGTTCTTC
CASSRQSGGHNEQFF
>TRBV5-6|TRBD1|.|13|TRBJ2-5
TGTGCCAGCAGCCGGGACAGGGACAAGTGGCAGTACTTC
CASSRDRDKWQYF
>TRBV6-5|TRBD1|few|15|TRBJ2-7
TGTGCCAGCAGTTACTCCAGGGGGCTAACCTACGAGCAGTACTTC
CASSYSRGLTYEQYF
>TRBV6-5|.|once|14|TRBJ1-5
TGTGCCAGCAGTTCCAGATCTAGCAATCAGCCCCAGCATTTT
CASSSRSSNQPQHF
>TRBV12-5|.|.|16|TRBJ2-7
TGTGCTAGTGGTTTGGTACGATTGCGGGGTTCCTACGAGCAGTACTTC
CASGLVRLRGSYEQYF
>TRBV6-6|.|.|15|TRBJ1-5
TGTGCCAGCAGCCCGGGGGGGGTGGGCAATCAGCCCCAGCATTTT
CASSPGGVGNQPQHF
>TRBV5-4|.|few|14|TRBJ2-2
TGTGCCAGCAGCCAAGCAGGGGAGATGGGGGAGCTGTTTTTT
CASSQAGEMGELFF
>TRBV5-6|TRBD2|.|15|TRBJ2-7
TGTGCCAGCAGCTTCCCCAGCGGGAGTACCTACGAGCAGTACTTC
CASSFPSGSTYEQYF
>TRBV6-1|TRBD2|few|16|TRBJ2-1
TGTGCCAGCAGTGTTGGGGCGGGGGGTCTTTACAATGAGCAGTTCTTC
CASSVGAGGLYNEQFF
>TRBV19|TRBD1|.|14|TRBJ2-2
TGTGCCAGTAGTTACAGGGGAAACACCGGGGAGCTGTTTTTT
CASSYRGNTGELFF
>TRBV2|.|few|15|TRBJ2-5
TGTGCCAGCATTCGTGGGGCCAGGGTCCAAGAGACCCAGTACTTC
CASIRGARVQETQYF
>TRBV14|.|.|14|TRBJ2-7
TGTGCTAGCAGCCAAGATCCCGGCTCCTACGAGCAGTACTTC
CASSQDPGSYEQYF
>TRBV5-4|.|.|13|TRBJ2-7
TGTGCCAGCAGCTTGGAGCCGGGCTACGAGCAGTACTTC
CASSLEPGYEQYF
>TRBV5-1|TRBD2|.|18|TRBJ2-3
TGCGCCAGCAGCTTGGGCCTCAAACTAGCGGGAGGAACAGATACGCAGTATTTT
CASSLGLKLAGGTDTQYF
>TRBV15|.|.|13|TRBJ2-2
TGTGCCACCAGAGAGGGACTCACCGGGGAGCTGTTTTTT
CATREGLTGELFF
>TRBV5-5|.|.|15|TRBJ2-7
TGTGCCAGCAGCCTCTCCTGGGGGGATTTCTACGAGCAGTACTTC
CASSLSWGDFYEQYF
>TRBV9|TRBD1|.|15|TRBJ2-5
TGTGCCAGCAGCGTAGCGGACAGGACCCAAGAGACCCAGTACTTC
CASSVADRTQETQYF
>TRBV23-1|.|.|16|TRBJ1-2
TGCGCCAGCAGTCGAACTGGGGAGCCGAACCCGTATGGCTACACCTTC
CASSRTGEPNPYGYTF
>TRBV13|TRBD1|few|17|TRBJ1-6
TGTGCCAGCAGCTTAGGAGGGGGCAGGGGAAAAGATTCACCCCTCCACTTT
CASSLGGGRGKDSPLHF
>TRBV28|.|.|12|TRBJ2-7
TGTGCCAGCAGTTTATTCCGTTACGAGCAGTACTTC
CASSLFRYEQYF
>TRBV7-6|.|.|15|TRBJ2-1
TGTGCCAGCAGCCCTCTGGGGAGCTCCTACAATGAGCAGTTCTTC
CASSPLGSSYNEQFF
>TRBV2|TRBD2|.|14|TRBJ2-7
TGTGCCAGCAGTGGTCTAGCGGGGACTTGGGAGCAGTACTTC
CASSGLAGTWEQYF
>TRBV7-7|.|once|15|TRBJ1-2
TGTGCTAGCAGCCCCCTCAATGAGGATTATACAGGCTACACCTTC
CASSPLNEDYTGYTF
>TRBV7-3|.|.|13|TRBJ2-3
TGTGCCAGCAGCAACCAGGAAAGAGATACGCAGTATTTT
CASSNQERDTQYF
>TRBV6-1|TRBD1|.|15|TRBJ2-5
TGTGCCAGCAGGGCGGACAGGAGCTTCCAAGAGACCCAGTACTTC
CASRADRSFQETQYF
>TRBV27|TRBD2|.|14|TRBJ2-7
TGTGCCAGCAGTCCCCACGGGAGGCCCTACGAGCAGTACTTC
CASSPHGRPYEQYF
>TRBV4-3|.|.|14|TRBJ2-5
TGCGCCAGCAGCCAAGATGGCCCGCAAGAGACCCAGTACTTC
CASSQDGPQETQYF
>TRBV7-2|TRBD2|.|16|TRBJ2-7
TGTGCCAGCAGCCCGGGGACTAGCGGAAGAGTCTACGAGCAGTACTTC
CASSPGTSGRVYEQYF
>TRBV7-9|TRBD2|once|15|TRBJ2-7
TGTGCCAGCAGCTTAGATTCCGCTAGCGGGAGAGAGCAGTACTTC
CASSLDSASGREQYF
>TRBV5-5|TRBD2|.|16|TRBJ2-7
TGTGCCAGCAGCCCCGGACTAGCGGGGGTCTCCTACGAGCAGTACTTC
CASSPGLAGVSYEQYF
>TRBV7-6|.|.|13|TRBJ2-2
TGTGCCAGCAGCGCCTTTGCGCCCGGGGAGCTGTTTTTT
CASSAFAPGELFF
>TRBV6-5|.|.|15|TRBJ1-2
TGTGCCAGCAGTACCCATAGGGGCAGCAACTATGGCTACACCTTC
CASSTHRGSNYGYTF
>TRBV12-5|.|.|13|TRBJ2-1
TGTGCTAGTGGCCAGGGTACCTACAATGAGCAGTTCTTC
CASGQGTYNEQFF
>TRBV19|.|few|10|TRBJ1-1
TGTGCCAGTAGTTCCCGGTTGGGACACTTT
CASSSRLGHF